These 22 T cell receptor beta chains came from one sample sequenced in a study of response to subunit inactivated influenza vaccine. Using its own MiXCR run on the RT-PCR reads, TCRdb lists one record per CDR3 protein. This table holds about 500,000 distinct CDR3 sequences, approximately 16% found once. Material: CD4+ T cells sorted from PBMCs, obtained about 24 months after vaccination. The receptors derive from a man aged 45-69 years who received an inactivated influenza vaccine.

The chain is built from TRBV9 and TRBJ2-2, with 14 nucleotides matching TRBD2. The V segment lost 4 bases and the J segment 7 bases; nucleotides outside the gene matches: 6. The CDR3 has 16 amino acids. CDR1 and CDR2 from the germline V gene are SGDLS and YYNGEE. The CDR3 DNA reads as TGTGCCAGCAGCAAGACTAGCGGGAGGGCCTACGGGGAGCTGTTTTTT. This encodes CASSKTSGRAYGELFF.

The chain recombines TRBV12-5 with TRBJ2-1, with 9 bases aligning to TRBD1. J gave up 6 bases and V 4 bases, and 4 bases lay outside the gene matches. The germline gives CDR1 LGHNT, CDR2 FRNRAP. The length of the CDR3 is 14 residues. This CDR3 reads CASGSLGQGNEQFF. The CDR3 DNA sequence: TGTGCTAGTGGTTCCCTGGGACAGGGCAATGAGCAGTTCTTC.

The V call is TRBV24-1, the J call TRBJ2-1, with a tentative D call TRBD2 (7 bases). Germline V gene sequence: CDR1 KGHDR, CDR2 SFDVKD. V lost 4 bases, J lost 4 bases, and 16 bases lay in between. CDR3 length equals 16 residues. CDR3 coding DNA: TGTGCCACCAGTGACCCGGGGAGGGACACATACAATGAGCAGTTCTTC. It specifies CATSDPGRDTYNEQFF.

About this clonotype: At one boundary the junction diverges from the germline segment, which might be a read error. This chain links TRBV20-1 with TRBJ2-5; D gene ambiguous. This CDR3 is 11 amino acids long. Germline assignment: CDR1 DFQATT and CDR2 SNEGSKA (reference sequence). In DNA form, the CDR3 reads TGCAGTGCTACGAAACAAGAGACCCAGTATTTC. Translated: CSATKQETQYF.

The chain joins TRBV11-2 to TRBJ2-7, with D tentatively TRBD1 (5 bases). The V and J ends lost 4 bases and 6 bases respectively, with 16 bases between them. The CDR3 consists of 14 residues. Germline-derived CDR1 and CDR2 are SGHAT and FQNNGV. CDR3 DNA sequence: TGTGCCAGCAGCTCCAGGGCCCAAACGGGCGAGCAGTACTTC. Translated, it gives CASSSRAQTGEQYF.

This chain connects TRBV6-1 to TRBJ1-1; tentatively, D is TRBD1 (5 bases). The V gene lost 7 bases and the J gene lost 1 base, with 13 bases spanning the gap. This CDR3 region has 14 residues. Per the germline V gene, CDR1 is MNHNS and CDR2 is SASEGT. CDR3 nucleotide sequence: TGTGCCAGCACCCGGGCAGGGAAGAACACTGAAGCTTTCTTT. Its translation is CASTRAGKNTEAFF.

V and J are TRBV6-2 or TRBV6-3 and TRBJ2-7; D gene unclear. The length of the CDR3 is 14 residues. The V gene lost 6 bases and the J gene lost 6 bases, with 18 bases spanning the gap. Germline V gives CDR1 MNHEY, CDR2 SVGEGT. The CDR3 nucleotides are TGTGCCAGCAGCCGGCCCAGCCTATCGACCGAGCAGTACTTC. As protein: CASSRPSLSTEQYF.

This clonotype came up a few times. The V and J genes are TRBV20-1 and TRBJ1-4; D uncertain. Trimming pared 6 bases from V and 7 bases from J, leaving 15 bases between. Per the germline V gene, CDR1 is DFQATT and CDR2 is SNEGSKA (reference sequence). This CDR3 has 13 residues. CDR3 in amino acids: CSAPPVTTEKLFF. CDR3 sequence (DNA): TGCAGTGCGCCCCCAGTGACGACTGAAAAACTGTTTTTT.

There are a few counts of this clonotype. The rearrangement joins TRBV19 to TRBJ2-7, with D unresolved. The CDR3 consists of 13 residues. Trimming removed 5 bases from V and 4 bases from J, with 12 bases in between. CDR1 is LNHDA and CDR2 is SQIVND in the germline V gene (reference sequence). CDR3 in amino acids: CASSSRPTYEQYF. The CDR3 DNA is TGTGCCAGTAGTTCTCGACCGACGTACGAGCAGTACTTC.

This clonotype came up a few times. This CDR3 is CASSSSGLFTDTQYF. CDR3 DNA: TGTGCCAGCAGCTCCTCGGGACTATTCACAGATACGCAGTATTTT. The V call is TRBV7-2, the J call TRBJ2-3, with 7 bases fitting TRBD2. Germline values: CDR1 SGHTA, CDR2 FQGNSA. The CDR3 has 15 residues. With V trimmed by 4 bases and J by 2 bases, 6 bases remained unmatched.

This clonotype was counted ten times or more. The V call is TRBV7-2, the J call TRBJ2-1; no reliable D call. Germline V gene data show CDR1 as SGHTA and CDR2 as FQGNSA. The ends were cut back, 1 base at V and 11 bases at J, with 6 bases in the middle. This CDR3 has 11 amino acids. The CDR3 loop reads CASSLGDKQFF. CDR3 sequence (DNA): TGTGCCAGCAGCTTAGGCGACAAGCAGTTCTTC.

This clonotype showed up many times. The rearrangement joins TRBV5-1 to TRBJ2-1; 10 bases fit TRBD2. Germline trimming cut 3 bases from V and 2 bases from J; bases unmatched to any gene: 11. Germline V gene lookup returns CDR1 SGHRS and CDR2 YFSETQ. CDR3 size: 18 residues. The DNA of the CDR3 is TGCGCCAGCAGCTCAGCATTTCTTCTAGCGGGAGCCTACAATGAGCAGTTCTTC. This sequence encodes CASSSAFLLAGAYNEQFF.

This clonotype was seen a handful of times. V is TRBV5-4 and J is TRBJ2-1; 12 bases align to TRBD2. V was clipped by 4 bases and J by 6 bases; unmatched bases: 8. CDR3 length equals 16 residues. Germline V lookup: CDR1 SGHNT, CDR2 YYREEE (reference sequence). CDR3 DNA: TGTGCCAGCAGCCCAGCCGGACTAGCGGGACTCAATGAGCAGTTCTTC. Translated, it gives CASSPAGLAGLNEQFF.

The chain uses TRBV20-1 and TRBJ2-3; D might be TRBD2 (5 bases). CDR1 is DFQATT, CDR2 SNEGSKA, per germline (reference sequence). This CDR3 comprises 15 residues. V shed 6 bases and J shed 0 bases, with 16 bases lying between them. CDR3: CSAEAAMGSTDTQYF. CDR3 sequence (DNA): TGCAGTGCGGAGGCAGCGATGGGGAGCACAGATACGCAGTATTTT.

This clonotype was found a few times. The chain joins TRBV10-3 to TRBJ2-7; 8 bases are shared with TRBD2. Trimming removed 0 bases from V and 3 bases from J; junction bases left unmatched: 4. Germline V gene sequence: CDR1 ENHRY, CDR2 SYGVKD. This CDR3 has 15 amino acids. The CDR3 sequence is CAISESSGGFYEQYF. In DNA, the CDR3 is TGTGCCATCAGTGAGTCTTCGGGAGGGTTCTACGAGCAGTACTTC.

There are many counts of this clonotype. The rearrangement links TRBV4-3 to TRBJ1-6; 8 bases agree with TRBD1. The germline V gene encodes CDR1 LGHNA and CDR2 YSLEER. The CDR3 runs to 15 residues. The V segment lost 4 bases and the J segment 5 bases; nucleotides outside the gene matches: 4. In nucleotides, the CDR3 is TGCGCCAGCAGCCCGGCGGACAGGGATAATTCACCCCTCCACTTT. It translates to CASSPADRDNSPLHF.

This chain uses TRBV15 with TRBJ1-4; TRBD1 is a possible D gene (6 bases). CDR1 and CDR2 (germline): LNHNV, YYDKDF (reference sequence). Deletions cut 0 bases from V and 7 bases from J, with 12 bases between. The CDR3 extends over 15 amino acids. This CDR3 reads CATSRDPTGIEKLFF. In DNA form, the CDR3 reads TGTGCCACCAGCAGAGATCCTACAGGGATTGAAAAACTGTTTTTT.

The sample holds many counts of this clonotype. The V call is TRBV5-6, the J call TRBJ1-1, with 10 bases identical to TRBD1. CDR3 length: 15 amino acids. Unmatched junction bases numbered 5, after V lost 2 bases and J lost 4 bases. CDR1 is SGHDT, CDR2 YYEEEE, per germline. The CDR3 sequence is CASSFTGTGATEAFF. The CDR3 nucleotides are TGTGCCAGCAGCTTCACCGGGACAGGGGCCACTGAAGCTTTCTTT.

The CDR3 is CASSQGVASVKETQYF. The CDR3 DNA sequence: TGCGCCAGCAGCCAGGGGGTAGCTTCCGTAAAAGAGACCCAGTACTTC. The genes are TRBV5-1 and TRBJ2-5; 7 nucleotides align to TRBD1. This CDR3 spans 16 amino acids. V lost 4 bases and J lost 3; bases outside the gene matches: 12. Germline CDR1 and CDR2: SGHRS and YFSETQ.

The rearrangement links TRBV10-3 to TRBJ2-2; D uncertain. The ends were cut back, 3 bases at V and 4 bases at J, with 9 bases in the middle. CDR1 is ENHRY and CDR2 is SYGVKD in the germline V gene. This CDR3 has 14 residues. The CDR3 DNA reads as TGTGCCATCAGTGACCGGCATGCCACCGGGGAGCTGTTTTTT. Its translation is CAISDRHATGELFF.

In its sample, this clonotype was seen many times. The V and J genes are TRBV7-2 and TRBJ2-1, with TRBD2 identical over 13 bases. V shed 5 bases and J 10 bases; nucleotides not matched to a gene: 5. Germline lookup yields CDR1 SGHTA and CDR2 FQGNSA. There are 14 residues in the CDR3. The CDR3 DNA reads TGTGCCAGCAGCAAACCGGGACTAGCGGGGGAGCAGTTCTTC. Residues: CASSKPGLAGEQFF.

This clonotype was found a few times. The chain joins TRBV28 to TRBJ1-6; D gene unclear. V lost 1 base and J 7 bases, leaving 14 bases between the germline ends. Germline loops: CDR1 MDHEN, CDR2 SYDVKM. The CDR3 is 16 residues long. The CDR3 sequence is CASSLSTAAENSPLHF. The CDR3 DNA reads as TGTGCCAGCAGTTTATCTACGGCAGCGGAGAATTCACCCCTCCACTTT.